Given below is one TCR beta chain in context. Antigen unknown. This sample stems from a study of shared clonotypes between healthy human individuals. Study-level points and caveats: How much donors shared clonotypes was expected to be affected by sequencing depth. A few donors had around 5.5% of their naive CD4 clonotypes in common.

CDR1 and CDR2 (germline): WSHSY, SAAADI. CDR3 length equals 12 residues. The V gene lost 4 bases and the J gene lost 3 bases, with 7 bases spanning the gap. An even split of each subset's genomic DNA across several immunoSEQ plates was performed. Generated by immunoSEQ multiplex PCR, the TCRdb table keeps only in-frame clones and is missing some. The repertoire holds about 380,000 clones, with 95% to 97% as singletons. This chain connects TRBV10-2 to TRBJ2-7; no clear D gene. The source of this sequence is a man aged 30-40 years in good health. Specimen: memory CD8+ T cells sorted from blood. This sample's subset: CD45RO+ cells pooled with CCR7-negative TemRA cells. DNA for the CDR3: TGCGCCAGCAGTGGACAATTCTACGAGCAGTACTTC. As protein: CASSGQFYEQYF.